The 10 T cell receptor beta chains reported below all come from one sample, sequenced in a study of beta chain features in type 1 diabetes. TCRB transcripts that were expressed got sequenced, as all of the isolated RNA had been reverse transcribed. The protocol was immunoSEQ multiplex PCR, while the TCRdb copy is restricted to in-frame clones and leaves out a portion. The sample gives 600,000 to 650,000 clones, roughly 16% of which show up once; 0.093% is in the top ten. Sequencing was done on a sample of naive CD4+ T cells from blood. The origin of the receptors is a man aged 18-30 years in good health.

V and J are TRBV12-5 and TRBJ2-1; D gene unclear. V lost 0 bases, J lost 5 bases, and 11 bases lay in between. Germline V CDR1 and CDR2: LGHNT, FRNRAP. This CDR3 is 15 amino acids long. CDR3 DNA sequence: TGTGCTAGTGGTTTGGTAATCGCTGGAAACAATGAGCAGTTCTTC. Its protein product is CASGLVIAGNNEQFF. Together with reference TRBV12-5 and TRBJ2-1, the CDR3 gives the full variable domain: DARVTQTPRHKVTEMGQEVTMRCQPILGHNTVFWYRQTMMQGLELLAYFRNRAPLDDSGMPKDRFSAEMPDATLATLKIQPSEPRDSAVYFCASGLVIAGNNEQFFGPGTRLTVL.

The gene calls are TRBV6-6 and TRBJ1-2, with D possibly matching TRBD1 (6 bases). The CDR3 covers 13 residues. The germline V gene encodes CDR1 MNHNY and CDR2 SVGAGI (reference sequence). The ends were cut back, 5 bases at V and 6 bases at J, with 13 bases in the middle. CDR3 nucleotide sequence: TGTGCCAGCAGTCAACAGGGCGGGGATGGCTACACCTTC. It yields the protein CASSQQGGDGYTF.

In this sample, this clone turned up a few times. The V call is TRBV5-1, the J call TRBJ1-2; 8 bases align to TRBD1. The length of the CDR3 is 19 residues. Per the germline V gene, CDR1 is SGHRS and CDR2 is YFSETQ. J was trimmed by 2 bases and V by 1 base; bases with no gene match: 16. CDR3 in DNA: TGCGCCAGCAGCTTGTCAAGGGCCCACGGACAGGGACGGAACTATGGCTACACCTTC. The encoded protein is CASSLSRAHGQGRNYGYTF.

The chain joins TRBV28 to TRBJ2-2, with D perhaps assigned TRBD1 or TRBD2 (5 bases each). The CDR3 is 15 residues long. Germline CDR1 and CDR2: MDHEN and SYDVKM. V shed 6 bases and J shed 4 bases, with 15 bases lying between them. The CDR3 DNA is TGTGCCAGCAGACTCAGCGCAGGGAGCACCGGGGAGCTGTTTTTT. This translates into CASRLSAGSTGELFF. The complete variable domain, with remaining parts taken from reference TRBV28 and TRBJ2-2, reads DVKVTQSSRYLVKRTGEKVFLECVQDMDHENMFWYRQDPGLGLRLIYFSYDVKMKEKGDIPEGYSVSREKKERFSLILESASTNQTSMYLCASRLSAGSTGELFFGEGSRLTVL.

The rearrangement joins TRBV18 to TRBJ1-1; 7 positions agree with TRBD1. Germline lookup yields CDR1 KGHSH and CDR2 LQKENI. Germline trimming cut 6 bases from V and 4 bases from J; bases unmatched to any gene: 8. CDR3 size: 14 residues. The CDR3: CASSRTGARTEAFF. The CDR3 DNA sequence: TGTGCCAGCTCGCGAACAGGGGCCCGCACTGAAGCTTTCTTT. The complete variable domain, with remaining parts taken from reference TRBV18 and TRBJ1-1, reads NAGVMQNPRHLVRRRGQEARLRCSPMKGHSHVYWYRQLPEEGLKFMVYLQKENIIDESGMPKERFSAEFPKEGPSILRIQQVVRGDSAAYFCASSRTGARTEAFFGQGTRLTVV.

The chain uses TRBV6-1 and TRBJ1-2; D gene ambiguous. The CDR3 sequence is 14 residues long. V was shortened by 7 bases and J by 4 bases, with 16 bases between the two germline ends. CDR1 and CDR2 from the germline V gene are MNHNS and SASEGT. The DNA of the CDR3 is TGTGCCAGCACCCCGCAGGCGCCGGGCTATGGCTACACCTTC. Residues: CASTPQAPGYGYTF.

The V gene is TRBV7-9, the J gene TRBJ2-7, with TRBD1 matching 9 bases. V was clipped by 5 bases and J by 2 bases; unmatched bases: 10. From germline, CDR1 is SEHNR and CDR2 FQNEAQ (reference sequence). The CDR3 runs 16 residues. CDR3 region: CASSPGRRTGAYEQYF. CDR3 nucleotide sequence: TGTGCCAGCAGCCCCGGTAGGAGGACAGGGGCCTACGAGCAGTACTTC.

The table lists this clone with a few counts. The gene calls are TRBV20-1 and TRBJ2-3; the D is unclear. This CDR3 is 11 amino acids long. Germline V CDR1 and CDR2: DFQATT, SNEGSKA (reference sequence). Trimming pared 6 bases from V and 2 bases from J, leaving 6 bases between. The CDR3 DNA sequence: TGCAGTGCCACCATCACAGATACGCAGTATTTT. Translation gives CSATITDTQYF.

This clone was counted a few times. V is TRBV18 and J is TRBJ1-2; D is uncertain. The CDR3 extends over 15 amino acids. Trimming took 3 bases from V and 7 from J, leaving 18 bases between them. CDR1 KGHSH and CDR2 LQKENI come from the germline V gene. The CDR3 DNA follows: TGTGCCAGCTCACCCACATTAAACGTTTTAACTGGCTACACCTTC. Encoded protein: CASSPTLNVLTGYTF.

This chain connects TRBV18 to TRBJ1-1; 7 bases are shared with TRBD1. This CDR3 is built from 14 residues. Germline V gene data show CDR1 as KGHSH and CDR2 as LQKENI. The V segment lost 3 bases and the J segment 1 base; nucleotides outside the gene matches: 2. This CDR3 is CASSPGQENTEAFF. For the CDR3, the DNA is TGTGCCAGCTCACCTGGACAGGAGAACACTGAAGCTTTCTTT.